This TCR beta chain came from a study of Ad26.COV2.S vaccination and SARS-CoV-2 variants. Germline lookup yields CDR1 SEHNR and CDR2 FQNEAQ (reference sequence). Losses at the gene ends were 2 bases for V and 5 bases for J; bases not matched to a gene: 3. The length of the CDR3 is 16 residues. TCRdb keeps only in-frame clones here, not all; method: immunoSEQ multiplex PCR. This table holds 400,000 to 450,000 clones, about 90% found once. Indicated treatment: around 19 received Ad26.COV2.S at low or high dose, single or two shots; roughly five received placebo; per-sample allocation not given. Sampling was performed 63 days after the first vaccine or placebo injection.

The V and J genes are TRBV7-9 and TRBJ2-2; 12 bases map to TRBD1. This clonotype was sampled from a person between 18 and 65 years old who received the Ad26.COV2.S COVID-19 vaccine or a placebo. The sample here was peripheral blood, taken in a trial of Ad26.COV2.S vaccine versus placebo. Written as DNA, the CDR3 is TGTGCCAGCAGCTTAAAGGGACAGGGGGCGACCGGGGAGCTGTTTTTT. Amino acid sequence: CASSLKGQGATGELFF. The whole variable domain, remainder taken from reference TRBV7-9 and TRBJ2-2, is DTGVSQNPRHKITKRGQNVTFRCDPISEHNRLYWYRQTLGQGPEFLTYFQNEAQLEKSRLLSDRFSAERPKGSFSTLEIQRTEQGDSAMYLCASSLKGQGATGELFFGEGSRLTVL.